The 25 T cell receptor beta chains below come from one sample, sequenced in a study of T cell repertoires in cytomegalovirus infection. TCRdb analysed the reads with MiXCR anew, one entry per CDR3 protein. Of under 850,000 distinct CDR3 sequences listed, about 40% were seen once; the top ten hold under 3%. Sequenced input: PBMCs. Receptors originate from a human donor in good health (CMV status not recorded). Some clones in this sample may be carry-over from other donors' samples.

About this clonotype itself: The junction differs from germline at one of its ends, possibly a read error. The CDR3: CASSLDGDESVF. DNA of the CDR3: TGTGCCAGCAGTTTAGACGGCGATGAATCTGTCTTT. V is TRBV12-3 or TRBV12-4 and J is TRBJ1-1; D remains ambiguous. This CDR3 has 12 residues.

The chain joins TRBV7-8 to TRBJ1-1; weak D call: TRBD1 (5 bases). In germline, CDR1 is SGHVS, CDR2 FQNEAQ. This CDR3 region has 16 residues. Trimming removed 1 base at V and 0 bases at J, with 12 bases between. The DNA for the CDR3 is TGTGCCAGCAGCTTAGAGAAGGGGCGGGTGAACACTGAAGCTTTCTTT. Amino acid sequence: CASSLEKGRVNTEAFF.

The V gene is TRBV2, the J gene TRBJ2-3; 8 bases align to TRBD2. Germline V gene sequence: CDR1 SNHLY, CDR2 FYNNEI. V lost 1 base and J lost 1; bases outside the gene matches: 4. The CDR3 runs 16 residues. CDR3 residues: CASSEGGLEGTDTQYF. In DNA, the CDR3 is TGTGCCAGCAGTGAAGGGGGACTAGAGGGCACAGATACGCAGTATTTT.

The CDR3 loop is CASSLEEGRFPDTQYF. CDR3 coding DNA: TGCGCCAGCAGCTTGGAAGAGGGACGTTTCCCCGATACGCAGTATTTT. The rearrangement uses TRBV5-1 and TRBJ2-3; either TRBD1 or TRBD2 may fit D (5 bases each). V shed 0 bases and J shed 6 bases, with 17 bases lying between them. The germline CDR1 and CDR2 sequences are SGHRS and YFSETQ. The CDR3 is 16 amino acids.

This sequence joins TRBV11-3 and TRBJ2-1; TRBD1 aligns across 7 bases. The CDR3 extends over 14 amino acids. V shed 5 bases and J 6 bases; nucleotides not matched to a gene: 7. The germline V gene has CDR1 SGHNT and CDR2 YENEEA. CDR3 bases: TGTGCCAGCAGCCAAGGACAGGACGGCAATGAGCAGTTCTTC. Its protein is CASSQGQDGNEQFF.

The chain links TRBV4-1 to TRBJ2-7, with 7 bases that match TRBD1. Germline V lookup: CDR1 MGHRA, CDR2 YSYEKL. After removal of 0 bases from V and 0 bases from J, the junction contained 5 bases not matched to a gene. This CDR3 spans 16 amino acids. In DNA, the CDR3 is TGCGCCAGCAGCCAAGAAAGGGACAGCCGCTCCTACGAGCAGTACTTC. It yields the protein CASSQERDSRSYEQYF.

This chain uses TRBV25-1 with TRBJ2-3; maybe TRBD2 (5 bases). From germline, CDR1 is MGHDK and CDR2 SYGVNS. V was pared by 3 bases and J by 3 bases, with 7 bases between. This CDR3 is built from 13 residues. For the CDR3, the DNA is TGTGCCAGCAGTGAGGACTTGACAGATACGCAGTATTTT. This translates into CASSEDLTDTQYF.

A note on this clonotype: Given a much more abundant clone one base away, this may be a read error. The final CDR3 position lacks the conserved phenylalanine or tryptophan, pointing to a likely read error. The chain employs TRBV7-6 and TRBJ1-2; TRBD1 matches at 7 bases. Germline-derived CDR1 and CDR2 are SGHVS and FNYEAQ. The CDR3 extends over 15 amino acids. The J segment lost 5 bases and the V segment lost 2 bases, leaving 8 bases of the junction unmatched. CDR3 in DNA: TGTGCCAGCAGCTTAACCGGGACAGACGCTTATGGCTACACCTCC. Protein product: CASSLTGTDAYGYTS.

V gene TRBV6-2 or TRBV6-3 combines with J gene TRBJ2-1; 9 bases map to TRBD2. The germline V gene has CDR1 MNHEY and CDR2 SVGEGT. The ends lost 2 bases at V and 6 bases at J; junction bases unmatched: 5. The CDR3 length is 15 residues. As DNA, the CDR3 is TGTGCCAGCAGTTACCCGGGACTAGCTGGCAATGAGCAGTTCTTC. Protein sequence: CASSYPGLAGNEQFF.

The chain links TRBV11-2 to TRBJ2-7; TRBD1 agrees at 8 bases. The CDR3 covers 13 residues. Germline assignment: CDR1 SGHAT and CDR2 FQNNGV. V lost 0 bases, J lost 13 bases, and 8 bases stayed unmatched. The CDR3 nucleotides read TGTGCCAGCAGCTTAGATACAGGACAGGGTGGATACTTC. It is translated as CASSLDTGQGGYF.

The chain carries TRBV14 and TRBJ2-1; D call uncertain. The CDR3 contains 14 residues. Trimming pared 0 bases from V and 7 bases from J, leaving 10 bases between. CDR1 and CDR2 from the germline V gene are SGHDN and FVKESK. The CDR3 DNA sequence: TGTGCCAGCAGCCAAGATATAGGGTGGAATGAGCAGTTCTTC. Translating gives CASSQDIGWNEQFF.

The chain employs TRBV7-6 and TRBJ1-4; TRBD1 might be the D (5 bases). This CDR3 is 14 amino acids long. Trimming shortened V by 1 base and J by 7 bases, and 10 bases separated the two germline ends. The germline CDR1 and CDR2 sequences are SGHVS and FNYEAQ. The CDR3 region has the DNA TGTGCCAGCAGCTTAGGCACAGGCATTGAAAAACTGTTTTTT. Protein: CASSLGTGIEKLFF.

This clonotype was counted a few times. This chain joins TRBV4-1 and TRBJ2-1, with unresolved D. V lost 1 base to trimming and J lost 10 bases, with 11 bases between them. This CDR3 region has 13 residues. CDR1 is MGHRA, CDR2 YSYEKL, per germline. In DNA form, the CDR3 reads TGCGCCAGCAGCCAAGGGGCCGGTGGGGAGCAGTTCTTC. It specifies CASSQGAGGEQFF.

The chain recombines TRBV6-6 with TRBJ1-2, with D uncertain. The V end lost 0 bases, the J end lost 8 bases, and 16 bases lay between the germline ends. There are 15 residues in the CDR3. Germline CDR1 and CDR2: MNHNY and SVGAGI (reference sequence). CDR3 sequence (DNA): TGTGCCAGCAGTTACTCACAGTCTTTTATAGGGGGCTACACCTTC. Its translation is CASSYSQSFIGGYTF.

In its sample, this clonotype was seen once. The CDR3 loop is CASSQRTGRGNNEQFF. CDR3 DNA: TGTGCCAGCAGCCAAAGGACAGGGCGAGGTAACAATGAGCAGTTCTTC. The rearrangement links TRBV3-1 to TRBJ2-1, with TRBD1 matching 8 bases. The CDR3 is 16 amino acids. Germline CDR1 LGHDT, CDR2 YNNKEL (reference sequence). V lost 2 bases to trimming and J lost 5 bases; unmatched junction nucleotides: 8.

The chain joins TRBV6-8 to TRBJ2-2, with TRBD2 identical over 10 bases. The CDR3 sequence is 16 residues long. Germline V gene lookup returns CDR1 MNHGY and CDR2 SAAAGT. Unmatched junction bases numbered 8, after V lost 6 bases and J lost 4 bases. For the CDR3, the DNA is TGTGCCAGCAGCAGGGTACTAGCGGGAACCACCGGGGAGCTGTTTTTT. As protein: CASSRVLAGTTGELFF.

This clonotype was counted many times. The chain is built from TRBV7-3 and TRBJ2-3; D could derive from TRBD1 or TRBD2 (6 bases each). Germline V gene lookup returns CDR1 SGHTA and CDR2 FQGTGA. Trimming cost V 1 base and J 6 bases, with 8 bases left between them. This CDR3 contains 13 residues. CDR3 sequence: CASSLNGGDTQYF. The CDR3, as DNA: TGTGCCAGCAGCTTAAACGGGGGCGATACGCAGTATTTT.

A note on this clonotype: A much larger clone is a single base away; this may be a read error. The CDR3 nucleotides read TGTGCCAGCAGGCCTCGGACTAGCGGCACCGGGGAGCCGTTTTTT. Its translation is CASRPRTSGTGEPFF. This rearrangement joins TRBV7-2 to TRBJ2-2; 10 positions match TRBD2. CDR1 and CDR2 from the germline V gene are SGHTA and FQGNSA. This CDR3 comprises 15 residues.

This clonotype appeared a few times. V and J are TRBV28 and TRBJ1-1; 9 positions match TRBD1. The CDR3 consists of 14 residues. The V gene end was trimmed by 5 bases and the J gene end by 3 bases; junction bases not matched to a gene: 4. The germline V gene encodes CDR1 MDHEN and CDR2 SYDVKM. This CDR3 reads CASSITGGDTEAFF. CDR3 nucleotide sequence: TGTGCCAGCAGTATAACAGGGGGCGACACTGAAGCTTTCTTT.

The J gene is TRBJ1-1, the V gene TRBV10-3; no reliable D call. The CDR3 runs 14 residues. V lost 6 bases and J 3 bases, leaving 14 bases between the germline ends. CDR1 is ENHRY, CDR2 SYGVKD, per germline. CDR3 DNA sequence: TGTGCCATCAGCCCGATCTGGGTGGACACTGAAGCTTTCTTT. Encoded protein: CAISPIWVDTEAFF.

CDR3 loop: CASSPNTWGEQYF. The CDR3 nucleotides are TGTGCCAGCAGCCCGAATACCTGGGGGGAGCAGTACTTC. The V call is TRBV4-2, the J call TRBJ2-7; possibly TRBD1 or TRBD2 for D (5 bases each). V was pared by 4 bases and J by 7 bases, with 14 bases between. In germline, CDR1 is LGHNA, CDR2 YNFKEQ. This CDR3 contains 13 residues.

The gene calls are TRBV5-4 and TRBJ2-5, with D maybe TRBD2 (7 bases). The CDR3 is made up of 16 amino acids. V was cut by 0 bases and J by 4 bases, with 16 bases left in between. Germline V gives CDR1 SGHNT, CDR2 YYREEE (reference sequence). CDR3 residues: CASSLVGGARGETQYF. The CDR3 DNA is TGTGCCAGCAGCTTGGTTGGGGGGGCCAGGGGAGAGACCCAGTACTTC.

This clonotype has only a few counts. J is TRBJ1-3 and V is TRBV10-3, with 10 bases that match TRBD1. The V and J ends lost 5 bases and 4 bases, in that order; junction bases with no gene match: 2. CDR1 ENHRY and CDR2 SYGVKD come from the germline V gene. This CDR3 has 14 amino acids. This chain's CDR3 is CAISPGQGGNTIYF. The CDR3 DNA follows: TGTGCCATCAGTCCGGGACAGGGGGGAAACACCATATATTTT.

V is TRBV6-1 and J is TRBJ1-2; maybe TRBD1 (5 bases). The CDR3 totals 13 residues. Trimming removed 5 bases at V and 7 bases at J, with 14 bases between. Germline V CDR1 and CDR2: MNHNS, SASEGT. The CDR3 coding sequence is TGTGCCAGCAGTTTTGAAGGGGTGGTTGGCTACACCTTC. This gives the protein CASSFEGVVGYTF.

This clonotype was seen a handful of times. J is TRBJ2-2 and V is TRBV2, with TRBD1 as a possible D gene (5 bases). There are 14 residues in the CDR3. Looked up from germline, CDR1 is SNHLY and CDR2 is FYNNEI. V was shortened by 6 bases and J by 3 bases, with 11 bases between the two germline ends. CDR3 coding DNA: TGTGCCAGCAGCCCAGGGCCTCACACCGGGGAGCTGTTTTTT. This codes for CASSPGPHTGELFF.